This passage covers 13 T cell receptor beta chains from one sample sequenced in a study of blood T cell repertoires in COVID-19. Generated by immunoSEQ multiplex PCR, the TCRdb table keeps only in-frame clones and is missing some. This table has 150,000 or so clones, approximately 84% appearing once. Sequencing was performed on peripheral blood. All receptors derive from a woman at least 80 years old with acute or convalescent COVID-19.

The genes are TRBV5-6 and TRBJ1-3; D not resolved. Germline V gene lookup returns CDR1 SGHDT and CDR2 YYEEEE. The CDR3 totals 17 residues. V gave up 4 bases and J gave up 0 bases, with 17 bases separating them. CDR3: CASSPRSTLLSGNTIYF. The DNA of the CDR3 is TGTGCCAGCAGCCCAAGATCCACTCTCCTCTCTGGAAACACCATATATTTT.

The chain employs TRBV5-4 and TRBJ1-2; D may be TRBD1 (5 bases). Germline lookup yields CDR1 SGHNT and CDR2 YYREEE (reference sequence). The CDR3 contains 14 residues. V was trimmed by 1 base and J by 4 bases, leaving 11 bases between them. CDR3: CASSLLTGGYGYTF. CDR3 nucleotide sequence: TGTGCCAGCAGCTTGCTTACGGGGGGCTATGGCTACACCTTC.

The gene calls are TRBV10-3 and TRBJ1-5; 7 bases fit TRBD1. Unmatched junction bases numbered 11, after V lost 6 bases and J lost 3 bases. The CDR3 consists of 16 residues. Germline lookup yields CDR1 ENHRY and CDR2 SYGVKD. CDR3 sequence (DNA): TGTGCCATCAGCTCGGACAGGCCTATTAACAATCAGCCCCAGCATTTT. It is translated as CAISSDRPINNQPQHF.

V gene TRBV25-1 combines with J gene TRBJ2-1, with 11 bases aligning to TRBD2. Germline values: CDR1 MGHDK, CDR2 SYGVNS. The CDR3 covers 15 residues. Losses at the gene ends were 6 bases for V and 4 bases for J; bases not matched to a gene: 5. CDR3 residues: CASRTGTSGYNEQFF. In nucleotides, the CDR3 is TGTGCCAGCAGAACCGGGACTAGCGGTTACAATGAGCAGTTCTTC. The full variable domain, with the rest looked up from reference TRBV25-1 and TRBJ2-1, is EADIYQTPRYLVIGTGKKITLECSQTMGHDKMYWYQQDPGMELHLIHYSYGVNSTEKGDLSSESTVSRIRTEHFPLTLESARPSHTSQYLCASRTGTSGYNEQFFGPGTRLTVL.

The gene calls are TRBV12-3 or TRBV12-4 and TRBJ2-7, with TRBD1 matching over 8 bases. With 6 bases clipped from V and 6 bases from J, the junction kept 7 bases outside the gene matches. The CDR3 is 13 residues long. CDR3 nucleotides: TGTGCCAGCAGCGTAGGACAGGGAGCCGAGCAGTACTTC. Translation: CASSVGQGAEQYF.

The J gene is TRBJ1-1, the V gene TRBV14, with unresolved D. The CDR3 is made up of 17 amino acids. Germline values: CDR1 SGHDN, CDR2 FVKESK. V dropped 4 bases and J dropped 3 bases, with 21 bases sitting between them. CDR3 amino acids: CASSPPWELSGDTEAFF. CDR3 nucleotides: TGTGCCAGCAGCCCCCCATGGGAGCTCAGCGGGGACACTGAAGCTTTCTTT. The full variable domain, with the rest looked up from reference TRBV14 and TRBJ1-1, is EAGVTQFPSHSVIEKGQTVTLRCDPISGHDNLYWYRRVMGKEIKFLLHFVKESKQDESGMPNNRFLAERTGGTYSTLKVQPAELEDSGVYFCASSPPWELSGDTEAFFGQGTRLTVV.

The sample holds a few counts of this clone. The J gene is TRBJ2-1, the V gene TRBV6-1; D unresolved. V was pared by 2 bases and J by 12 bases, with 17 bases between. Per germline, CDR1 MNHNS and CDR2 SASEGT. The CDR3 consists of 14 residues. The CDR3 sequence is CASSELMPARGQFF. The CDR3 DNA reads TGTGCCAGCAGTGAACTTATGCCTGCGCGTGGGCAGTTCTTC.

This chain's CDR3 is CASSSRPGTGDVYGYTF. DNA of the CDR3: TGTGCCAGCAGTTCTCGTCCCGGGACAGGGGACGTCTATGGCTACACCTTC. The chain employs TRBV27 and TRBJ1-2; 10 bases line up with TRBD1. After removal of 4 bases from V and 4 bases from J, the junction contained 12 bases not matched to a gene. The CDR3 contains 17 residues. The germline gives CDR1 MNHEY, CDR2 SMNVEV (reference sequence).

A single count supports this clone. V gene TRBV6-6 combines with J gene TRBJ2-2; 7 nucleotides match TRBD1. Germline V gene lookup returns CDR1 MNHNY and CDR2 SVGAGI (reference sequence). The CDR3 runs to 15 residues. Losses at the gene ends were 4 bases for V and 1 base for J; bases not matched to a gene: 3. The CDR3 is CASSSGQVNTGELFF. For the CDR3, the DNA is TGTGCCAGCAGTTCCGGACAGGTGAACACCGGGGAGCTGTTTTTT.

This clone was picked up one time. The chain is built from TRBV25-1 and TRBJ1-1; TRBD1 aligns across 9 bases. Germline-derived CDR1 and CDR2 are MGHDK and SYGVNS. With 6 bases clipped from V and 1 base from J, the junction kept 6 bases outside the gene matches. The length of the CDR3 is 15 residues. CDR3 sequence: CASRQGARKNTEAFF. In DNA form, the CDR3 reads TGTGCCAGCAGACAGGGGGCGCGTAAGAACACTGAAGCTTTCTTT. Complete variable domain (other parts from reference TRBV25-1 and TRBJ1-1): EADIYQTPRYLVIGTGKKITLECSQTMGHDKMYWYQQDPGMELHLIHYSYGVNSTEKGDLSSESTVSRIRTEHFPLTLESARPSHTSQYLCASRQGARKNTEAFFGQGTRLTVV.

The J gene is TRBJ2-1, the V gene TRBV19, with D perhaps matching TRBD2 (6 bases). V shed 5 bases and J shed 4 bases, with 18 bases lying between them. Per the germline V gene, CDR1 is LNHDA and CDR2 is SQIVND (reference sequence). This CDR3 is 16 amino acids long. Written as DNA, the CDR3 is TGTGCCAGTAGTGTGACTAGTGCCTGGGGATACAATGAGCAGTTCTTC. This gives the protein CASSVTSAWGYNEQFF.

The chain uses TRBV28 and TRBJ2-1; D gene uncertain. CDR1 and CDR2 (germline): MDHEN, SYDVKM. The CDR3 runs to 20 residues. V was clipped by 7 bases and J by 0 bases, with 28 bases between them. CDR3 residues: CASNTKRVMNMWSSYNEQFF. Here the CDR3 DNA reads TGTGCCAGCAATACTAAACGGGTAATGAATATGTGGAGCTCCTACAATGAGCAGTTCTTC.

This chain links TRBV7-8 with TRBJ2-7; 7 positions match TRBD1. Germline V CDR1 and CDR2: SGHVS, FQNEAQ. The CDR3 loop spans 15 amino acids. After removal of 5 bases from V and 4 bases from J, the junction contained 11 bases not matched to a gene. CDR3 region: CASSPVNRDSYEQYF. Written as DNA, the CDR3 is TGTGCCAGCAGCCCTGTCAACCGGGACAGTTACGAGCAGTACTTC.